The TCR beta chain described here comes from a study of T cell responses to AZD1222 COVID-19 vaccine (dated by TCRdb to the early 2020s). Notes on the research overall: AZD1222 recipients whose second dose came at about 4 weeks and those whose second dose came at about 12 weeks were combined into one group, since spike-specific TCR depth and breadth did not differ between the two schedules. A total of 233 trial participants underwent TCR sequencing, of whom around 200 received two doses of AZD1222 and approximately 25 received two doses of the MenACWY control vaccine. Trial participants were enrolled into age subgroups of 18-55, 56-69 and 70-plus years, which contained approximately 150, 30 and 60 TCR-sequenced participants, respectively. Overall study results and their limits: Because no day 14 peak-response samples were available, repertoires were characterized only after the peak T cell response. Reportedly, close to half of the unique spike-specific TCRs recognized epitopes lying outside the regions that are mutated in the B.1.351 and B.1.1.7 variants. Participants were mostly white British, with more females than males. The authors suggested clonal diversity may have been underestimated. In the small 56-69-year group, the increase in depth fell short of significance, most likely because of low power. Conclusions about previously exposed vaccinees are limited because only six or seven AZD1222 recipients were SARS-CoV-2 seropositive at baseline. Spike-specific TCR breadth and depth rose significantly after two AZD1222 doses compared with day 0 and with MenACWY recipients. The whole spike protein was spanned by vaccine-associated CD4 TCRs, and dominant responses were seen in regions 160-218 and 743-854.

The time point label, as the study defines it: baseline before first vaccination. Vaccinee samples came from UK trials COV001 and COV002, including a single-blind randomized controlled phase 2/3 trial of AZD1222 (ChAdOx1 nCoV-19) in healthy adults. Trial participant PBMC samples were collected at day 0 and day 28 after the second dose for TCRbeta chain sequencing. A note on this clone: Its antigen remains unidentified. Qualities for individual bases were not recorded, and no much larger clone is one base off.

Spanning cysteine to phenylalanine, the CDR3 consists of 14 amino acids. Just the 42-base CDR3 DNA is kept, in frame starting at base 1. Relative to germline, V is 5 bases shorter and J is 1 base shorter, with 12 bases between their ends. According to the germline V gene (reference sequence), CDR1 reads GTSNPN and CDR2 reads SVGIG. The CDR3 regions of human TCRbeta chains were analyzed by immunosequencing. The original methods were these. Repertoire TCRs were checked for matches against a reference library of SARS-CoV-2-specific TCRs that had been generated using the MIRA antigen-specificity platform. Breadth was defined as the fraction of unique TCRs that were SARS-CoV-2-associated, and depth was defined as the fraction of total T cells that were SARS-CoV-2-associated. Using the MIRA data, each spike-specific TCR was assigned both to the spike region to which the TCR was reactive and to a CD4 or CD8 class. Log10-transformed breadth and depth values were compared by one-way ANOVA with Sidak's multiple comparisons tests. TCRdb retrieved this table from immuneACCESS and kept in-frame rearrangements only. Not all clones are present; in checked studies, unresolved V genes account for under half, and no reason is known for the remainder. V, J and clone size are taken as reported in that table, and D and trimming were inferred from the DNA itself. The sample includes approximately 150,000 clones, with roughly 92% observed a single time. 2.3% of the sample is held by the ten biggest clonotypes.

The sample here was peripheral blood, taken on day 0 of AZD1222 vaccination. The sequence came from an adult in good health. The chain uses TRBV30 and TRBJ1-5, and perhaps TRBD1 as D gene, on 6 matching bases. The CDR3 region: CAWARDTSNQPQHF. The DNA is as follows: TGTGCCTGGGCCCGGGACACGAGCAATCAGCCCCAGCATTTT.